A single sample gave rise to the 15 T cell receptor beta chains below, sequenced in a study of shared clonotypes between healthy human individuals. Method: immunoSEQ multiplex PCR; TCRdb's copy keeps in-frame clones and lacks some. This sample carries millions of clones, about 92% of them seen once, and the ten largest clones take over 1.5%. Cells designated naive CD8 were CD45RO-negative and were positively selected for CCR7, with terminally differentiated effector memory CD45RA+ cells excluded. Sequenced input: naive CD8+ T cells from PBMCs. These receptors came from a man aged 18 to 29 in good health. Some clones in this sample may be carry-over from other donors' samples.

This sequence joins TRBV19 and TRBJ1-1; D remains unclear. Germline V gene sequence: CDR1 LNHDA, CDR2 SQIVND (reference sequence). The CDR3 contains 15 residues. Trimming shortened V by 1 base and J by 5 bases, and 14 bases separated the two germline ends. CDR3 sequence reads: CASSIVGMSRTEAFF. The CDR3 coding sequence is TGTGCCAGTAGTATAGTCGGAATGAGCCGTACTGAAGCTTTCTTT.

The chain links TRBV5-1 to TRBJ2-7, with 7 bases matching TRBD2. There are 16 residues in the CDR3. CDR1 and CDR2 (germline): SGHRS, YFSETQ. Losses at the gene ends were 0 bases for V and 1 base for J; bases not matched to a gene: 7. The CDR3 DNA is TGCGCCAGCAGCTTGGATCCTAGCGGAACTTCCTACGAGCAGTACTTC. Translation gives CASSLDPSGTSYEQYF. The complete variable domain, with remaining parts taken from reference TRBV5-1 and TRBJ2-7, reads KAGVTQTPRYLIKTRGQQVTLSCSPISGHRSVSWYQQTPGQGLQFLFEYFSETQRNKGNFPGRFSGRQFSNSRSEMNVSTLELGDSALYLCASSLDPSGTSYEQYFGPGTRLTVT.

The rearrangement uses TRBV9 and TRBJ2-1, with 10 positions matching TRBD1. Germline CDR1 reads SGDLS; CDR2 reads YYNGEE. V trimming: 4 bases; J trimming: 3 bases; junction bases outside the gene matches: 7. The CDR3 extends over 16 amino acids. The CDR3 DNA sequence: TGTGCCAGCAGCTCCCACCGGGACAGGGGCTACAATGAGCAGTTCTTC. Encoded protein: CASSSHRDRGYNEQFF.

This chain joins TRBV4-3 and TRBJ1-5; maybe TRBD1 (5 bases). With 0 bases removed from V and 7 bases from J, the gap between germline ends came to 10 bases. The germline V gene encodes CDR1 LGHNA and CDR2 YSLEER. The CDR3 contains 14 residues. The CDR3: CASSQDRAIQPQHF. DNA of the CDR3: TGCGCCAGCAGCCAAGACAGGGCTATCCAGCCCCAGCATTTT.

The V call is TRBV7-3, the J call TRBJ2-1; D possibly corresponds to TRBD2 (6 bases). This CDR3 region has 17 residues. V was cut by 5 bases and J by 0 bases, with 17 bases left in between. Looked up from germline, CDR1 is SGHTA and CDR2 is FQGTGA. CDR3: CASSLRDSTGSYNEQFF. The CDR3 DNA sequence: TGTGCCAGCAGCCTCCGGGACTCGACGGGCTCCTACAATGAGCAGTTCTTC.

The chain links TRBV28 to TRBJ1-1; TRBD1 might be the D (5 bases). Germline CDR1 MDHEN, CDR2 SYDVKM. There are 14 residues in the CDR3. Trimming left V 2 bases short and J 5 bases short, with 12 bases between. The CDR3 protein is CASSLSVEGTEAFF. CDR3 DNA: TGTGCCAGCAGTTTAAGTGTCGAGGGGACTGAAGCTTTCTTT.

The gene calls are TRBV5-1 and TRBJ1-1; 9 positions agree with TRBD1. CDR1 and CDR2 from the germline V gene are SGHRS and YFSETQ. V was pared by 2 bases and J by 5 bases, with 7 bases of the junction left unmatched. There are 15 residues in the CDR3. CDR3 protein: CASSFSQGARTEAFF. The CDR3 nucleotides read TGCGCCAGCAGCTTCTCACAGGGGGCGCGGACTGAAGCTTTCTTT.

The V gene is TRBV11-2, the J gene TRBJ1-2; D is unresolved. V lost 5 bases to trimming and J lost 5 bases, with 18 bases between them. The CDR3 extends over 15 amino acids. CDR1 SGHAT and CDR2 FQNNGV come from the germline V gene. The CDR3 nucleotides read TGTGCCAGCAGCACCCCGGCGCCGTCTCGTTATGGCTACACCTTC. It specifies CASSTPAPSRYGYTF.

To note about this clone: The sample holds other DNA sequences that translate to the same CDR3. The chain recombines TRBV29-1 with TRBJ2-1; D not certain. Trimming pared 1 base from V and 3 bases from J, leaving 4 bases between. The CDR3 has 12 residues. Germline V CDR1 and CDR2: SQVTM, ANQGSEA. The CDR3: CSVEASYNEQFF. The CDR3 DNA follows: TGCAGCGTTGAAGCCAGCTACAATGAGCAGTTCTTC.

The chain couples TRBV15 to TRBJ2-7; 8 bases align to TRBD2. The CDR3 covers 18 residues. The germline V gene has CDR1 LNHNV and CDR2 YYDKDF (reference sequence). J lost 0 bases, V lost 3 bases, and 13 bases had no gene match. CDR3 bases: TGTGCCACCAGCAGTGCTGGGCAGACCGGGACTAGCTCCTACGAGCAGTACTTC. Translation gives CATSSAGQTGTSSYEQYF. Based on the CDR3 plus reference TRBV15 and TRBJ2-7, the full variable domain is DAMVIQNPRYQVTQFGKPVTLSCSQTLNHNVMYWYQQKSSQAPKLLFHYYDKDFNNEADTPDNFQSRRPNTSFCFLDIRSPGLGDTAMYLCATSSAGQTGTSSYEQYFGPGTRLTVT.

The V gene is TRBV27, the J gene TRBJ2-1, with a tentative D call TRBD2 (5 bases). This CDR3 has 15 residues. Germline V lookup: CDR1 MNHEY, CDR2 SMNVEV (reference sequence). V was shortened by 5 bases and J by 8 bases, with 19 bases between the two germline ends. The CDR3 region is CASSVPSYPLHEQFF. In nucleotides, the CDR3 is TGTGCCAGCAGTGTCCCTAGCTATCCCTTGCATGAGCAGTTCTTC.

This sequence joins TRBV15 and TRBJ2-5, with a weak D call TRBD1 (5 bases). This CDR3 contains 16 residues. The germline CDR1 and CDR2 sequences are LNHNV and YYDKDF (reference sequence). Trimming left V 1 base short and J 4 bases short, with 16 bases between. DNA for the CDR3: TGTGCCACCAGCAGAGTTCCAGGGTTTATTGGAGAGACCCAGTACTTC. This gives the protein CATSRVPGFIGETQYF.

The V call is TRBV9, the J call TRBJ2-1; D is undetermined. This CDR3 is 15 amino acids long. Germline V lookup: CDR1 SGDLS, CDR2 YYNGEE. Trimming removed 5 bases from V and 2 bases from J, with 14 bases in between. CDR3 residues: CASRGDISPYNEQFF. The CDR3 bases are TGTGCCAGCAGAGGAGACATTTCCCCCTACAATGAGCAGTTCTTC.

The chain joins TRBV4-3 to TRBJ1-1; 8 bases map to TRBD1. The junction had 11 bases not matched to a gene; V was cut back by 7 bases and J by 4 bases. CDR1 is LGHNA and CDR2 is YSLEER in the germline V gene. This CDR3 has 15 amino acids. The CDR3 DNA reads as TGCGCCAGCAAGCCAGGCAGGGGGCTCGGCACTGAAGCTTTCTTT. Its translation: CASKPGRGLGTEAFF.

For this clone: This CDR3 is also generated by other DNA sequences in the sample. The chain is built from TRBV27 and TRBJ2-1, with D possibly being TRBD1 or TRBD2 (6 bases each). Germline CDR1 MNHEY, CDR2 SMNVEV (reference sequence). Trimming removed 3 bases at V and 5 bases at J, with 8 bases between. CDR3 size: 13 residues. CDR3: CASSFGGHNEQFF. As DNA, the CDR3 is TGTGCCAGCAGTTTCGGGGGCCACAATGAGCAGTTCTTC.